This T cell receptor (beta chain) was identified in a study of shared clonotypes between healthy human individuals. In its sample, this clone was seen once. The antigen remains undetermined. Broader study findings: Only blood samples were collected, and tissue repertoires likely differ. Sharing of clonotypes among donors was expected to vary with sequencing depth.

Several immunoSEQ plates held equal portions of the genomic DNA taken from each subset. The repertoire was sequenced with immunoSEQ multiplex PCR; TCRdb's copy has only in-frame clones and lacks some. The table includes approximately 2.3 million clones, more than 80% detected once. The CDR3 has 16 residues. Germline V gene lookup returns CDR1 SGHRS and CDR2 YFSETQ. With 3 bases clipped from V and 6 bases from J, the junction kept 9 bases outside the gene matches. CD45RA-negative memory and CD45RA+ naive subsets were split from the CD4+ cells. Material for sequencing was naive CD4+ T cells from PBMCs. Noted subset: CD45RA+ positively selected. The chain carries TRBV5-1 and TRBJ2-2, with 9 bases identical to TRBD1. The receptor was derived from a man aged 18 to 29 in good health. Some clones in this sample may be carry-over from other donors' samples. For the CDR3, the DNA is TGCGCCAGCAGCTACCTTGTACGGACAGGGGCCGGGGAGCTGTTTTTT. Translated: CASSYLVRTGAGELFF.